This T cell receptor (beta chain) derives from a study of neoadjuvant anti-PD-1 for oral cavity cancer (dated by TCRdb to the early 2020s). Some background on the complete study: Before curative-intent surgical resection, most patients were given three to four biweekly doses of nivolumab at 3 mg/kg. Under RECIST 1.1, patients with complete response, partial response or stable disease were classed as responders, and patients with progression were classed as non-responders. Patients who did not progress were given a fourth nivolumab dose at about day 43 and had definitive surgical resection on days 50-56. The parent correlative cohort had roughly 12 patients and a response rate of 30% to 35%.

Study-level results and caveats: After neoadjuvant nivolumab, non-responders showed significantly higher T cell clonality (Gini index) in PBMCs than responders did. Higher pretreatment blood TCRbeta clonality and lower post-treatment tumor TCRbeta clonality were correlated with higher pretreatment blood Treg/Th17 ratios. Only three patients per response group were included in the TCR analyses, and larger cohorts for validation were called for by the authors.

For deep sequencing of PBMC libraries, mostly about 450 ng of input genomic DNA was used, and six replicates were run per sample. The immunoSEQ hsTCRbeta kit was used to prepare TCRbeta libraries according to the manufacturer's instructions. The completed libraries were mixed into a single pool at 3 nM, then sequenced with an Illumina NovaSeq 6000 S4 flow cell. The published analysis was carried out like this. The immunoSEQ Analyzer handled quality control and preprocessing of the raw data. The analysis was restricted to productive rearrangements, with each unique CDR3 amino acid sequence defining a clonotype. Repertoire clonality was estimated as the Gini-Simpson index, which was calculated using the R package tcR. Gini indices were compared with Student's t test, and associations with tumor size change were assessed by Pearson correlation. The clones in this table, taken by TCRdb from immuneACCESS, are in-frame only. Not every clone is retained; where verified, under half of the shortfall comes from an unresolved V gene, and the cause of the rest is unknown. Clonal size and the V and J genes are those of that table, whereas D and trimming came from the DNA. The sample table contains about 42,000 clones; only one count was recorded for approximately 80% of them. The ten top clones hold about 5% of the sample.

Trimming removed 4 bases from V and 0 bases from J; the gene matches leave 17 bases unexplained. The CDR3 contains 19 residues, cysteine and phenylalanine counted. CDR3 DNA is the only sequence kept; it has 57 bases, read in frame from the first base. Sequences PRHDT (CDR1) and FYEKMQ (CDR2) are obtained from the germline V gene (reference sequence). Details on this clone: Its antigen is not yet known. There are no base qualities to consult, and no much larger clone falls within one base.

Sample time point, as interpreted from the label and publication: after neoadjuvant nivolumab, at surgical resection. Patients had been newly diagnosed with stage II-IVA oral cavity squamous cell carcinoma, and no prior systemic or radiation treatment had been given to the patients. The cohort was made up of patients with locally advanced, HPV-negative oral cavity squamous cell carcinoma. No culture maintenance or expansion was done, as the peripheral blood mononuclear cells went straight to analysis. Samples were obtained from a longitudinal correlative study of a single-arm phase II trial of neoadjuvant nivolumab in oral cavity squamous cell carcinoma. Subject-matched pre- and post-treatment PBMCs and tumors from three responders and three non-responders were subjected to genomic DNA-based TCRbeta sequencing. Peripheral blood mononuclear cells were collected once before nivolumab treatment and again after treatment, at the time of surgery. The Maxwell RSC DNA from Cells kit was used to isolate genomic DNA from PBMCs.

This receptor was obtained from a person aged 35-80 years with oral cavity squamous cell carcinoma. The sequence links TRBV13 to TRBJ1-1; TRBD1 aligns with 7 central bases. The specimen was PBMCs, collected after nivolumab (anti-PD-1) treatment. The CDR3 protein: CASSSLRRDRGFMNTEAFF. The DNA reads TGTGCCAGCAGCTCCCTACGCCGGGACAGAGGGTTCATGAACACTGAAGCTTTCTTT.